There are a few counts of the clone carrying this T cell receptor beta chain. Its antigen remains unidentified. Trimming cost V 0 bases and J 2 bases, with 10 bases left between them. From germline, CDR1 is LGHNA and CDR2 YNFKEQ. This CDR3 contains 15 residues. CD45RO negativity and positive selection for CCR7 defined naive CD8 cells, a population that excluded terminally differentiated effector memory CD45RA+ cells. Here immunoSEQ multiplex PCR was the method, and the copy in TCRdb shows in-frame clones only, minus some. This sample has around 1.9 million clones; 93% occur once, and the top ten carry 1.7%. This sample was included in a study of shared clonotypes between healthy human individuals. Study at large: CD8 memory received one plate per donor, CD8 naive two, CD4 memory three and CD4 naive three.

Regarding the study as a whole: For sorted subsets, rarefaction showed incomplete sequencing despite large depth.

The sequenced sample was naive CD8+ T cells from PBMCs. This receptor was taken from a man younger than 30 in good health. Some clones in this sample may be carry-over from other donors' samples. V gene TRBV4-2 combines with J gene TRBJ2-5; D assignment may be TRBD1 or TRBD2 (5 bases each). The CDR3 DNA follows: TGTGCCAGCAGCCAAGATTTGGGGGTTCAAGAGACCCAGTACTTC. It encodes CASSQDLGVQETQYF.